This T cell receptor beta chain was captured by sequencing in a study of blood T cells in healthy people across ages. In this sample, this clonotype turned up many times. The CDR3 totals 13 residues. Germline V gene sequence: CDR1 SQVTM, CDR2 ANQGSEA. The V end was cut by 4 bases, the J end by 7 bases, with 16 bases between. It was with a sample-barcoded 5' primer and a J-beta primer mix that a second PCR of about 6 to 12 cycles was run. Each CDR3 protein is one row after TCRdb ran MiXCR on the 5' RACE reads. This table holds 700,000 to 950,000 distinct CDR3 sequences, approximately 43% found once. Sequenced sample: blood. V is TRBV29-1 and J is TRBJ1-2, with D possibly being TRBD1 (6 bases). The TCR sequence derives from a woman aged 55 to 70 in good health. The CDR3 DNA sequence: TGCAGCGTTGCCACCAGGGGTTCGTCTGGCTACACCTTC. Translating it yields CSVATRGSSGYTF. Complete variable domain (other parts from reference TRBV29-1 and TRBJ1-2): SAVISQKPSRDICQRGTSLTIQCQVDSQVTMMFWYRQQPGQSLTLIATANQGSEATYESGFVIDKFPISRPNLTFSTLTVSNMSPEDSSIYLCSVATRGSSGYTFGSGTRLTVV.